Sequencing of this T cell receptor beta chain was carried out in a study of T cell changes during pregnancy in multiple sclerosis. V was pared by 2 bases and J by 8 bases, with 7 bases between. Per germline, CDR1 SGHTA and CDR2 FQGTGA. CDR3 size: 13 residues. Sequencing used immunoSEQ multiplex PCR; TCRdb keeps in-frame clones, though not all of them. Here the sample spans approximately 94,000 clones, about 90% being singletons. This chain uses TRBV7-3 with TRBJ1-6; TRBD1 is a possible D gene (5 bases). The starting material was peripheral blood, obtained after pregnancy. The TCR was taken from a female donor with multiple sclerosis, enrolled in a pregnancy study. The CDR3 nucleotides are TGTGCCAGCAGCTTACAGGGCGATTCACCCCTCCACTTT. Translation gives CASSLQGDSPLHF.